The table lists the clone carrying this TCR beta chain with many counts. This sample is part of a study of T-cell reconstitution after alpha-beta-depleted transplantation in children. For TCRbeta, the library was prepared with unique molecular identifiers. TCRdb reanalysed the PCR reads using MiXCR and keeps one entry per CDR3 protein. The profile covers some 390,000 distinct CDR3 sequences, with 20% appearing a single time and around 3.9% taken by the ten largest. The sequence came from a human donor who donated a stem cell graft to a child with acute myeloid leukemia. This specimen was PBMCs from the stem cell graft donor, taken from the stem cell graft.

The CDR3 spells CASSFPRANEQFF. Here the CDR3 DNA reads TGTGCCAGCAGTTTCCCCAGGGCCAATGAGCAGTTCTTC. The V call is TRBV12-3 or TRBV12-4, the J call TRBJ2-1; D may be TRBD1 (5 bases). This CDR3 contains 13 residues. V shed 3 bases and J shed 6 bases, with 9 bases lying between them.